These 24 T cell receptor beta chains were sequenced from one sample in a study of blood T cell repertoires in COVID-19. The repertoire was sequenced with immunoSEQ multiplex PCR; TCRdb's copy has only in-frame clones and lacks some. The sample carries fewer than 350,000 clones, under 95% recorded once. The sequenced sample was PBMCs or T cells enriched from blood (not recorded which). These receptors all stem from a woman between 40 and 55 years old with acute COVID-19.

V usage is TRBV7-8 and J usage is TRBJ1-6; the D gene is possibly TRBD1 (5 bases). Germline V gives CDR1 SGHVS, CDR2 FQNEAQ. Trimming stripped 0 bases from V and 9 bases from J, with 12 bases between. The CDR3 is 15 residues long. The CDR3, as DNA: TGTGCCAGCAGCTTAGCGACCAGGGAGGGTTCACCCCTCCACTTT. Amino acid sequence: CASSLATREGSPLHF.

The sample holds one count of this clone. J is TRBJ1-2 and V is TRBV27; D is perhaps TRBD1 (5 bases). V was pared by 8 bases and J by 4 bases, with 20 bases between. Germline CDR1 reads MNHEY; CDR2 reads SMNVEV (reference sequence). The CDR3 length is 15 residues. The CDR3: CASGASRPYGYGYTF. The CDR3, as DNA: TGTGCCAGCGGGGCTTCAAGGCCCTACGGCTATGGCTACACCTTC.

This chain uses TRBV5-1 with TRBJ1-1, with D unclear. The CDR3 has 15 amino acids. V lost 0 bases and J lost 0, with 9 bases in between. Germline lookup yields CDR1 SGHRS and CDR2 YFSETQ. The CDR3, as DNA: TGCGCCAGCAGCTTGGCCCCGGACTTGAACACTGAAGCTTTCTTT. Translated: CASSLAPDLNTEAFF.

The CDR3 bases are TGTGCCAGCAGCGATGGGACAGGGAGGATTTCACCCCTCCACTTT. As protein: CASSDGTGRISPLHF. The chain combines TRBV5-4 with TRBJ1-6; 9 bases line up with TRBD1. The junction had 8 bases not matched to a gene; V was cut back by 4 bases and J by 9 bases. CDR3 length: 15 amino acids. CDR1 is SGHNT, CDR2 YYREEE, per germline (reference sequence).

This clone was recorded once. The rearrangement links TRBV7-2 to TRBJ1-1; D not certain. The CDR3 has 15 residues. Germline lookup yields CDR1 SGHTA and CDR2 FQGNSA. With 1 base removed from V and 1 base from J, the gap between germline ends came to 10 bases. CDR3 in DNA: TGTGCCAGCAGCTTAGTGGGCAGGCAGAACACTGAAGCTTTCTTT. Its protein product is CASSLVGRQNTEAFF.

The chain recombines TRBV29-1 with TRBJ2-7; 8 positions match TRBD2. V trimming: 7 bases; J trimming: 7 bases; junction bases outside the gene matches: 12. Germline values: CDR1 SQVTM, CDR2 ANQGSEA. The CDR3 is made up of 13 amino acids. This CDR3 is CSAEAGTSREQYF. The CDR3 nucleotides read TGCAGCGCAGAAGCCGGGACTAGTCGTGAGCAGTACTTC.

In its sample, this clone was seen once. The CDR3 protein is CASSASGGGYTEAFF. Here the CDR3 DNA reads TGTGCCAGCAGCGCATCCGGTGGGGGGTACACTGAAGCTTTCTTT. V and J are TRBV9 and TRBJ1-1; possible D gene TRBD1, 5 bases. The V end was cut by 3 bases, the J end by 3 bases, with 15 bases between. This CDR3 has 15 amino acids. Germline CDR1 SGDLS, CDR2 YYNGEE.

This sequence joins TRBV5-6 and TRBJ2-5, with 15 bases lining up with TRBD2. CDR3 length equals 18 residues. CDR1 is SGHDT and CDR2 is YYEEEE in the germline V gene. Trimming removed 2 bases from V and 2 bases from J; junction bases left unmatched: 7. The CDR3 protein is CASSLGLAGGLGQETQYF. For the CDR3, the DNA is TGTGCCAGCAGCTTAGGACTAGCGGGAGGGCTAGGACAAGAGACCCAGTACTTC.

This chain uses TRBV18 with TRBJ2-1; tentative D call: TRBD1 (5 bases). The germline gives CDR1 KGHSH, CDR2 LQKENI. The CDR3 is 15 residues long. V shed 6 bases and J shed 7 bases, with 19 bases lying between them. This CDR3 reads CASSPGQGGINEQFF. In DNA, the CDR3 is TGTGCCAGCTCCCCCGGTCAGGGCGGCATTAATGAGCAGTTCTTC.

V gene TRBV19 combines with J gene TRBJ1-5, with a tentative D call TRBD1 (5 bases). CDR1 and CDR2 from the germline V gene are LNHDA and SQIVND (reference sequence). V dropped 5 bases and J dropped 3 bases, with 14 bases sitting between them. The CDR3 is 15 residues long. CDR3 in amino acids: CASSGEGRTNQPQHF. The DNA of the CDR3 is TGTGCCAGTAGTGGGGAGGGGCGAACCAATCAGCCCCAGCATTTT. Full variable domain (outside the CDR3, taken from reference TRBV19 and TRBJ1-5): DGGITQSPKYLFRKEGQNVTLSCEQNLNHDAMYWYRQDPGQGLRLIYYSQIVNDFQKGDIAEGYSVSREKKESFPLTVTSAQKNPTAFYLCASSGEGRTNQPQHFGDGTRLSIL.

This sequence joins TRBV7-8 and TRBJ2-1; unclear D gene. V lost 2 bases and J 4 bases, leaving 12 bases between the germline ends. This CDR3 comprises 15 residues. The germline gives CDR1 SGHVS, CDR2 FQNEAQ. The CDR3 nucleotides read TGTGCCAGCAGCTTAACGGAGCCCCTTTACAATGAGCAGTTCTTC. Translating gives CASSLTEPLYNEQFF.

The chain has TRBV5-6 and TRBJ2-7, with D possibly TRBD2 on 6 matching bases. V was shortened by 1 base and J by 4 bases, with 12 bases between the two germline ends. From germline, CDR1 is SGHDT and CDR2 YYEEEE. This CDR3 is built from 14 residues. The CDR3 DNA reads TGTGCCAGCAGCTTGTTGGACTACCGATACGAGCAGTACTTC. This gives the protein CASSLLDYRYEQYF.

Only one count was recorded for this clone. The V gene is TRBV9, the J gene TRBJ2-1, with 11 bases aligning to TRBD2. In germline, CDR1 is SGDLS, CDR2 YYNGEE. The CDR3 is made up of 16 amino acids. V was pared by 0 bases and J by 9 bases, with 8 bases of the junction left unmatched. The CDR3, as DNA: TGTGCCAGCAGCGTAGGTCTAGCGGGAGGAGGTAGTGAGCAGTTCTTC. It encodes CASSVGLAGGGSEQFF. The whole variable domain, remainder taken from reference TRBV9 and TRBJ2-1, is DSGVTQTPKHLITATGQRVTLRCSPRSGDLSVYWYQQSLDQGLQFLIQYYNGEERAKGNILERFSAQQFPDLHSELNLSSLELGDSALYFCASSVGLAGGGSEQFFGPGTRLTVL.

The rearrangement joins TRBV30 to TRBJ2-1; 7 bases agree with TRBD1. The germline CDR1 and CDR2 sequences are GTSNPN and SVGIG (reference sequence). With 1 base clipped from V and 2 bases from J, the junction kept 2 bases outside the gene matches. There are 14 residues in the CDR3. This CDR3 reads CAWSAGTAYNEQFF. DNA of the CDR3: TGTGCCTGGAGTGCCGGGACAGCCTACAATGAGCAGTTCTTC.

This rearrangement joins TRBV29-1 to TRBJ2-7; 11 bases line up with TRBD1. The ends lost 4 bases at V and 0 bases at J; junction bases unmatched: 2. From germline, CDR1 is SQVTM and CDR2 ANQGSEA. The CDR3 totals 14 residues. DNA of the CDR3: TGCAGCGTTGGAGGACAGGGGGCCTCCTACGAGCAGTACTTC. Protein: CSVGGQGASYEQYF.

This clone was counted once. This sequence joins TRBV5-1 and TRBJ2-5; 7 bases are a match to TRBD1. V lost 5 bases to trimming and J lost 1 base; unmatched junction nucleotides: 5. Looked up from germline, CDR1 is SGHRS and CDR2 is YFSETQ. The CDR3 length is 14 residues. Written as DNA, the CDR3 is TGCGCCAGCAGTTGGGGACAGTCCCAAGAGACCCAGTACTTC. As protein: CASSWGQSQETQYF.

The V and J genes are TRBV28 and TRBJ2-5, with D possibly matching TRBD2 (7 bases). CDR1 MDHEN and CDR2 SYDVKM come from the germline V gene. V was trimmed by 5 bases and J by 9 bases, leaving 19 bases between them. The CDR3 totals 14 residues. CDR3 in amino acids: CASSPTSAGAAQYF. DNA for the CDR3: TGTGCCAGCAGTCCAACTAGCGCGGGGGCGGCCCAGTACTTC.

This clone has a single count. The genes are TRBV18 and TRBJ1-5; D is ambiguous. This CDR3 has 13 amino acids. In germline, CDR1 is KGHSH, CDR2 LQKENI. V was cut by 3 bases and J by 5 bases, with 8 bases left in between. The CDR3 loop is CASSPESYQPQHF. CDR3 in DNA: TGTGCCAGCTCACCCGAAAGCTATCAGCCCCAGCATTTT.

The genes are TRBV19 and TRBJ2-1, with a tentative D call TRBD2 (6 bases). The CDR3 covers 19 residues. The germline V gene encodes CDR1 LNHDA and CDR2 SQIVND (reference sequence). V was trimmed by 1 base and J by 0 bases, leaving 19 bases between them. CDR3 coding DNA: TGTGCCAGTAGTATAGCCCTCTCACGAGGAGGGAGCTCCTACAATGAGCAGTTCTTC. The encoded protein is CASSIALSRGGSSYNEQFF.

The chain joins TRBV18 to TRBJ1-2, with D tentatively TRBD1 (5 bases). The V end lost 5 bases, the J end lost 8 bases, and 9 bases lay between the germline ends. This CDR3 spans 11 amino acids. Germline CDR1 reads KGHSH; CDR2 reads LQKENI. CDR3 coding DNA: TGTGCCAGCTCATTAGGGGAAGGCTACACCTTC. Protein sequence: CASSLGEGYTF.

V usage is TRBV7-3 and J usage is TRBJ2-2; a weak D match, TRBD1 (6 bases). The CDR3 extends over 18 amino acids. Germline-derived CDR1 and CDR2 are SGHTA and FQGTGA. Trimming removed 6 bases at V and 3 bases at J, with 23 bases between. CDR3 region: CASSPHLTGLGDTGELFF. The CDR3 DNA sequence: TGTGCCAGCAGTCCTCACTTGACAGGCCTAGGGGACACCGGGGAGCTGTTTTTT.

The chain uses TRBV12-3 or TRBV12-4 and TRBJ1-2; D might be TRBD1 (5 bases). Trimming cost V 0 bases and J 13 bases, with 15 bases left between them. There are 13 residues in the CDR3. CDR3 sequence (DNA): TGTGCCAGCAGTTTAGCGCGGGGGTCGGACCTCACCTTC. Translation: CASSLARGSDLTF.

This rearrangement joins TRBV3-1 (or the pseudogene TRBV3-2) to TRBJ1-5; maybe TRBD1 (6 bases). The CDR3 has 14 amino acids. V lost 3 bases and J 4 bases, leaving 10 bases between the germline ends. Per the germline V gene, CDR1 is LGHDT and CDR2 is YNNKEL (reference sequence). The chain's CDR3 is CASSHGQKNQPQHF. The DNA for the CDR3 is TGTGCCAGCAGCCACGGACAGAAAAATCAGCCCCAGCATTTT.

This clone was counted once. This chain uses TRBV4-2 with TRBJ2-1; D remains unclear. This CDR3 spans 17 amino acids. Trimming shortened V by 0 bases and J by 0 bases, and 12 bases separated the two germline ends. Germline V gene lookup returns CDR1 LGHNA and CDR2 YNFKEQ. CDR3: CASSQDRTQSSYNEQFF. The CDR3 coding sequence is TGTGCCAGCAGCCAAGATAGAACTCAAAGCTCCTACAATGAGCAGTTCTTC.